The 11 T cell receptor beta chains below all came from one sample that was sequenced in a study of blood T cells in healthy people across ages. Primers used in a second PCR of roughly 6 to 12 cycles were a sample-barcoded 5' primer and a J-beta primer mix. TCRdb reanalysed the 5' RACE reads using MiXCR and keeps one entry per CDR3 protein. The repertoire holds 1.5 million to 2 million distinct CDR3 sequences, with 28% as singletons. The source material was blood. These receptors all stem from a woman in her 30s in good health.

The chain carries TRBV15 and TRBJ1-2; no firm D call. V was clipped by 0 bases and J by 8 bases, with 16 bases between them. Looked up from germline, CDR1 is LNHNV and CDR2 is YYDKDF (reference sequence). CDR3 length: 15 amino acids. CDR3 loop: CATSRDSPLMGGYTF. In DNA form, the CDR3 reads TGTGCCACCAGCAGAGACAGTCCCCTCATGGGAGGCTACACCTTC.

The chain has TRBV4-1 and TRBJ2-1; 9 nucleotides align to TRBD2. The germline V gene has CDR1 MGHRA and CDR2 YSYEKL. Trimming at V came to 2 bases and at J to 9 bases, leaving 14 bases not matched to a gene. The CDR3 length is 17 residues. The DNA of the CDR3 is TGCGCCAGCAGCCAAAATGTTGTTGGCGGGGGGGGTGGTGAGCAGTTCTTC. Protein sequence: CASSQNVVGGGGGEQFF.

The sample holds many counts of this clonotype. In nucleotides, the CDR3 is TGTGCCAGCTCACGCCCCGGGACTAGCATCTTGGAGACCCAGTACTTC. It codes for CASSRPGTSILETQYF. The chain is built from TRBV18 and TRBJ2-5; 9 bases line up with TRBD2. There are 16 residues in the CDR3. V shed 4 bases and J 5 bases; nucleotides not matched to a gene: 11. Germline assignment: CDR1 KGHSH and CDR2 LQKENI.

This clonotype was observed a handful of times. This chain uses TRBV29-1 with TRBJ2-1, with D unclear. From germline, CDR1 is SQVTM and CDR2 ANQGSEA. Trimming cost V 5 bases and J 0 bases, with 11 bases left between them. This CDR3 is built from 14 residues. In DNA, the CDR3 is TGCAGCGTTATAACGCCGAGCTCCTACAATGAGCAGTTCTTC. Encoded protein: CSVITPSSYNEQFF.

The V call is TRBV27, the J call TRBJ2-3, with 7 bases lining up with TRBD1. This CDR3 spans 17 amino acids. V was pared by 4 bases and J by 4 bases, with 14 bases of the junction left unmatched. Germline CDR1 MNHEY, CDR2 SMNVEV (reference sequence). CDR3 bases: TGTGCCAGCAGTTCCCTCTGGAGAGGGGGCGCGGCAGATACGCAGTATTTT. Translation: CASSSLWRGGAADTQYF.

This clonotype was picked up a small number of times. The DNA for the CDR3 is TGTGCCAGCAGTGAAGTTCTAGGACAACAAGAGACCCAGTACTTC. It codes for CASSEVLGQQETQYF. The J gene is TRBJ2-5, the V gene TRBV6-1; D is possibly TRBD1 (5 bases). CDR3 size: 15 residues. Germline-derived CDR1 and CDR2 are MNHNS and SASEGT. Trimming pared 1 base from V and 2 bases from J, leaving 11 bases between.

CDR3 DNA sequence: TGTGCCAGCAGCTGCCGGGACACAGACTACGAGCAGTACTTC. It yields the protein CASSCRDTDYEQYF. The chain carries TRBV9 and TRBJ2-5, with D tentatively TRBD1 (6 bases). The DNA matches TRBJ2-7 better at its end, which makes the J call doubtful. Per germline, CDR1 SGDLS and CDR2 YYNGEE. The CDR3 extends over 14 amino acids.

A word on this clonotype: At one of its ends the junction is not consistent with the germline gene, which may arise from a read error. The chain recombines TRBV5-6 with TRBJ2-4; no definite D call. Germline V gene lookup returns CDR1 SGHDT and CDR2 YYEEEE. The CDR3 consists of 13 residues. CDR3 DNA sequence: TGTACCAGCAGCTTGTCTGGATTAAGCATTCAGTACTTC. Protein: CTSSLSGLSIQYF.

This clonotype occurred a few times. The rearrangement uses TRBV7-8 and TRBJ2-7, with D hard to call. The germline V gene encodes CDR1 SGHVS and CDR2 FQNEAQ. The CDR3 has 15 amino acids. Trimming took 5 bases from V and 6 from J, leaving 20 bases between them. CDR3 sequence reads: CASSLPLVSFGEQYF. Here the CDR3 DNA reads TGTGCCAGCAGCCTACCCCTGGTTTCTTTTGGCGAGCAGTACTTC.

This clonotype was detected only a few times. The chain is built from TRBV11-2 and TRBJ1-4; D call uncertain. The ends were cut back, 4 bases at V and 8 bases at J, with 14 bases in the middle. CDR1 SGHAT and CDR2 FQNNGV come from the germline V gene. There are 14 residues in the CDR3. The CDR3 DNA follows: TGTGCCAGCAGCTACCATTCCGGGGTGGAAAAACTGTTTTTT. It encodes CASSYHSGVEKLFF.

The DNA of the CDR3 is TGTGCCAGCAGGGACAGTAAAACCTACGAGCAGTACTTC. It encodes CASRDSKTYEQYF. The chain has TRBV28 and TRBJ2-7; tentative D call: TRBD1 (6 bases). Germline V lookup: CDR1 MDHEN, CDR2 SYDVKM. The CDR3 totals 13 residues. V gave up 6 bases and J gave up 2 bases, with 11 bases separating them.